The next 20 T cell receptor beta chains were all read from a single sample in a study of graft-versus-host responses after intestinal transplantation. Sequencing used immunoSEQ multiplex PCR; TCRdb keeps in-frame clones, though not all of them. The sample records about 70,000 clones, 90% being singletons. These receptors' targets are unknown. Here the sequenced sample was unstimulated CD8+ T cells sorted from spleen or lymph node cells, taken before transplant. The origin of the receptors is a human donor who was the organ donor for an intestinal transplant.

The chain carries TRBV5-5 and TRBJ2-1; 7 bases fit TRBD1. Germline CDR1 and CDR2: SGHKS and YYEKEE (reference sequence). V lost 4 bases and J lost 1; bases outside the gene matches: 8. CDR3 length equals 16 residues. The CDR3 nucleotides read TGTGCCAGCAGCCTAAATGCACAGGGGTCCTACAATGAGCAGTTCTTC. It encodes CASSLNAQGSYNEQFF. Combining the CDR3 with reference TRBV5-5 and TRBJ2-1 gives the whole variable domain DAGVTQSPTHLIKTRGQQVTLRCSPISGHKSVSWYQQVLGQGPQFIFQYYEKEERGRGNFPDRFSARQFPNYSSELNVNALLLGDSALYLCASSLNAQGSYNEQFFGPGTRLTVL.

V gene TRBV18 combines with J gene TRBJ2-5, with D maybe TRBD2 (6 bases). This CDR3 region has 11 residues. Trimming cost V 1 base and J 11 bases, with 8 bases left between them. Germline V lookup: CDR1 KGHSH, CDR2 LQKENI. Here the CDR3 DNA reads TGTGCCAGCTCACCACGGGAGGCACAGTACTTC. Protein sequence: CASSPREAQYF.

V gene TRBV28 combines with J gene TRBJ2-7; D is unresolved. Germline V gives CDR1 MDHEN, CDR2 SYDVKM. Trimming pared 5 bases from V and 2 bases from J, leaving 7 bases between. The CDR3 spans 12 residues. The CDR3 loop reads CASSPGAYEQYV. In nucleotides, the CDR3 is TGTGCCAGCAGTCCTGGAGCCTACGAGCAGTACGTC.

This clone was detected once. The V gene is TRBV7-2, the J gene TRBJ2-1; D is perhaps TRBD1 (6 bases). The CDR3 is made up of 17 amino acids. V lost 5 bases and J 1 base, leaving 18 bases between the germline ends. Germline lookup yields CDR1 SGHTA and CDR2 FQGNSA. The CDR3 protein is CASSLNLGQPSYNEQFF. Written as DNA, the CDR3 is TGTGCCAGCAGCCTGAACCTCGGACAGCCATCCTACAATGAGCAGTTCTTC.

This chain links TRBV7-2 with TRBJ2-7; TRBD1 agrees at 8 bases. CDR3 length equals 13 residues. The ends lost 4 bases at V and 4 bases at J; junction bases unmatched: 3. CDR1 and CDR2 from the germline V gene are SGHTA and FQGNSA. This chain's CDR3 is CASSWTGTYEQYV. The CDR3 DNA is TGTGCCAGCAGCTGGACAGGGACGTACGAGCAGTACGTC.

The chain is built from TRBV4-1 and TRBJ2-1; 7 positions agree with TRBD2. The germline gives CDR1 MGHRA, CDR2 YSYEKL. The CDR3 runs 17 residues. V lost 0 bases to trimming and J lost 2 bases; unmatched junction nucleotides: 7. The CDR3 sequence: CASSQETVRGTYNEQFF. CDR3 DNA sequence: TGCGCCAGCAGCCAAGAGACAGTGCGGGGGACCTACAATGAGCAGTTCTTC.

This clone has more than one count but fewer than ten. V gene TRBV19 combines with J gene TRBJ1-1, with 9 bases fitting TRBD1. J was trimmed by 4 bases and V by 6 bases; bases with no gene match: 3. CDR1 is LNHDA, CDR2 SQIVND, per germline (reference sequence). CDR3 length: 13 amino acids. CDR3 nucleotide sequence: TGTGCCAGTAGATTACAGGGGGCCACTGAAGCTTTCTTT. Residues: CASRLQGATEAFF.

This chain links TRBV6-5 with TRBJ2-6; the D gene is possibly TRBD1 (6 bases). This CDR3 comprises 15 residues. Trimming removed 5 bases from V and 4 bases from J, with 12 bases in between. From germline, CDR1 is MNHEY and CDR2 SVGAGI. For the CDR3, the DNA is TGTGCCAGCAGTCCACAGGGATCCGGGGCCAACGTCCTGACTTTC. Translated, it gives CASSPQGSGANVLTF.

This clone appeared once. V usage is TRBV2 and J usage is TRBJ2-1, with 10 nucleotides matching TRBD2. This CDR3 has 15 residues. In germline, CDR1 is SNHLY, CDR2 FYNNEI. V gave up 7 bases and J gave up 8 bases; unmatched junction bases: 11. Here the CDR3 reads CASTWLAGGRDEQFF. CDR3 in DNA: TGTGCCAGCACATGGTTAGCGGGGGGTAGAGATGAGCAGTTCTTC.

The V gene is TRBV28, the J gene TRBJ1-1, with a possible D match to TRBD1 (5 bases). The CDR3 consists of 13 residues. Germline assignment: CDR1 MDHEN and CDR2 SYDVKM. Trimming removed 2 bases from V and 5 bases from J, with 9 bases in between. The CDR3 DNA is TGTGCCAGCAGTTTAATGGGGGGAACTGAAGCTTTCTTT. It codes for CASSLMGGTEAFF.

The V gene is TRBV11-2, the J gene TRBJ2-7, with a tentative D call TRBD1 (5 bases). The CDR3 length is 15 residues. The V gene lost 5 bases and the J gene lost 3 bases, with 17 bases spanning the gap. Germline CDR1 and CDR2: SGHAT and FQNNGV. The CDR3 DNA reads TGTGCCAGCAGCCTATCAGACAGTCTGAACTACGAGCAGTACGTC. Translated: CASSLSDSLNYEQYV.

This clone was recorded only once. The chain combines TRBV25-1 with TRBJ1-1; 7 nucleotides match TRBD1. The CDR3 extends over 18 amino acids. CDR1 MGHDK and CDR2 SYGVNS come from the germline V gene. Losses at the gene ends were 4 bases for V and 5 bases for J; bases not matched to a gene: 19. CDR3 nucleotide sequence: TGTGCCAGCAGTGGTCCCGGCCAGACAGGGCGATCGAGTACTGAAGCTTTCTTT. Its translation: CASSGPGQTGRSSTEAFF.

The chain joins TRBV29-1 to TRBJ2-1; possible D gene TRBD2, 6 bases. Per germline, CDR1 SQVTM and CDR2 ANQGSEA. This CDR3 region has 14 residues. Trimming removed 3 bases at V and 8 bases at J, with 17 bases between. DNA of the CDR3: TGCAGCGTTGACGGGGGTAGCACACACGATGAGCAGTTCTTC. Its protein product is CSVDGGSTHDEQFF.

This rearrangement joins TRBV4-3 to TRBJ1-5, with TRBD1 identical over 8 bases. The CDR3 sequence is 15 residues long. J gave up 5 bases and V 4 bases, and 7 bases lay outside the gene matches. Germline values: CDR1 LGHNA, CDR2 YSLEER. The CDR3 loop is CASSPRTGPDQPQHF. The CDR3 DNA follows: TGCGCCAGCAGCCCAAGGACAGGGCCAGATCAGCCCCAGCATTTT.

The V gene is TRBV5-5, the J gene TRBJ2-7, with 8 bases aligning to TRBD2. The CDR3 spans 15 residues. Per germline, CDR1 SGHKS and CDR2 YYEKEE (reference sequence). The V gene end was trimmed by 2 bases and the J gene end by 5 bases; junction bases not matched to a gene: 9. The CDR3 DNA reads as TGTGCCAGCAGCTTTTTGGTGAGCGGGGGCGACGAGCAGTACGTC. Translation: CASSFLVSGGDEQYV.

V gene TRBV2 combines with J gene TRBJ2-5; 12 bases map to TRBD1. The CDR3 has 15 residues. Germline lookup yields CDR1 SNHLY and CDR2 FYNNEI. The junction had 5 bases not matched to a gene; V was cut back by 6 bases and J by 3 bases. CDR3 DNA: TGTGCCAGCAGAATGGGACAGGGGGCGAAAGAGACCCAGTACTTC. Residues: CASRMGQGAKETQYF.

CDR3 in amino acids: CASWGPGSSYNSPLHF. CDR3 sequence (DNA): TGTGCCAGCTGGGGGCCGGGAAGCTCCTATAATTCACCCCTCCACTTT. The rearrangement links TRBV19 to TRBJ1-6; perhaps TRBD1 as D (6 bases). The CDR3 consists of 16 residues. Germline-derived CDR1 and CDR2 are LNHDA and SQIVND (reference sequence). Trimming stripped 9 bases from V and 0 bases from J, with 15 bases between.

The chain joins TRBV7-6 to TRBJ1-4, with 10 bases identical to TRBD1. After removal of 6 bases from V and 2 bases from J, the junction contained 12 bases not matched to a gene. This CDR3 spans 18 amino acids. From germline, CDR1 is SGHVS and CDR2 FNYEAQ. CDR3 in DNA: TGTGCCAGCAGAAAATCCGGGACAGGGGCCGACACTAATGAAAAACTGTTTTTT. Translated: CASRKSGTGADTNEKLFF. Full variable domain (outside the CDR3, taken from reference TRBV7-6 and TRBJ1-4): GAGVSQSPRYKVTKRGQDVALRCDPISGHVSLYWYRQALGQGPEFLTYFNYEAQQDKSGLPNDRFSAERPEGSISTLTIQRTEQRDSAMYRCASRKSGTGADTNEKLFFGSGTQLSVL.

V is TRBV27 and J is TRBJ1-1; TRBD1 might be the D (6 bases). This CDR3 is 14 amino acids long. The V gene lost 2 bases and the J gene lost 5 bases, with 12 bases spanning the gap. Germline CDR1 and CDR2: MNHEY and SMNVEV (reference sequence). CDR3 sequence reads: CASSLPGAGTEAFF. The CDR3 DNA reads TGTGCCAGCAGTTTACCAGGGGCTGGGACTGAAGCTTTCTTT.

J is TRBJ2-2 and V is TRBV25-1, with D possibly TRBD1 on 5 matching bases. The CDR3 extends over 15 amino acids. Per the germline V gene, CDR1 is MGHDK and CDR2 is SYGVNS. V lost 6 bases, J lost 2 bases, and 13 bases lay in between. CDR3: CASRTGFGNTGELFF. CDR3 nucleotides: TGTGCCAGCAGAACAGGATTTGGAAACACCGGGGAGCTGTTTTTT.